This is a list of T cell receptor beta chains from one sample in a study of blood T cell repertoires in COVID-19. TCRdb's copy holds only in-frame clones and misses some; the assay was immunoSEQ multiplex PCR. The sample lists tens of thousands of clones; approximately 87% were seen once. Sequencing was done on a sample of peripheral blood. The receptor source for this set is a human donor in a cohort sampled during active COVID-19. Both conserved end residues are part of each CDR3. The order of the fields is J gene, D gene, V gene, clone size, CDR3 DNA, CDR3 protein. The D gene is left open where the match is weak. Where a row states a size, it is once, few, many or the class of an expanded clone; other rows omit it.

TRBJ2-7 | TRBD1 | TRBV18 | . | TGTGCCAGCTCACCACCGGGACAGGGGGCATGGGAGCAGTACTTC | CASSPPGQGAWEQYF
TRBJ2-7 | . | TRBV9 | . | TGTGCCAGCAGCGATGGTGGGACTGGCTACGAGCAGTACTTC | CASSDGGTGYEQYF
TRBJ1-4 | TRBD1 | TRBV5-5 | . | TGTGCCAGCAGCTTGGACCCGGGACAGGGTAATGAAAAACTGTTTTTT | CASSLDPGQGNEKLFF
TRBJ2-7 | TRBD1 | TRBV7-9 | . | TGTGCCAGCAGCTACGGACAGGAGTCCTACGAGCAGTACTTC | CASSYGQESYEQYF
TRBJ2-1 | TRBD2 | TRBV2 | . | TGTGCCAGCAGTGGGTCGGCTAGCGGGACAATGGAGCAGTTCTTC | CASSGSASGTMEQFF
TRBJ2-1 | . | TRBV3-1/TRBV3-2 | . | TGTGCCAGCAGCCAAGAGTTGGGGGGTGAGCAGTTCTTC | CASSQELGGEQFF
TRBJ2-3 | TRBD2 | TRBV27 | . | TGTGCCAGCAGTCGGTGGACTAGTCGCACAGATACGCAGTATTTT | CASSRWTSRTDTQYF
TRBJ2-7 | . | TRBV28 | . | TGTGCCAGCAGTTTAATCGGGTACGAGCAGTACTTC | CASSLIGYEQYF
TRBJ1-5 | . | TRBV7-2 | once | TGTGCCAGCAGCTTATCTGGTCGGAGCAATCAGCCCCAGCATTTT | CASSLSGRSNQPQHF
TRBJ2-5 | . | TRBV19 | . | TGTGCCAGCTCCAATTCAGGTCAAGAGACCCAGTACTTC | CASSNSGQETQYF
TRBJ2-6 | TRBD2 | TRBV27 | once | TGTGCCAGCAGTTTAAGCGGGGTCTCTGGGGCCAACGTCCTGACTTTC | CASSLSGVSGANVLTF
TRBJ2-2 | TRBD2 | TRBV5-1 | . | TGCGCCAGCAGCTTGATTAGCGGGGCTCGCACCGGGGAGCTGTTTTTT | CASSLISGARTGELFF
TRBJ1-5 | . | TRBV28 | . | TGTGCCAGCAGTCCTAATGGTGTCTTCATGGAGCCCCAGCATTTT | CASSPNGVFMEPQHF
TRBJ2-7 | TRBD1 | TRBV18 | few | TGTGCCAGCTCACCAAAGGGACAGGGGTTTACGCAGTACTTC | CASSPKGQGFTQYF
TRBJ2-7 | TRBD1 | TRBV5-1 | . | TGCGCCAGCAGGTGGGACAGGGAGTCCTACGAGCAGTACTTC | CASRWDRESYEQYF